Listed below are T cell receptor beta chains from one sample, sequenced in a study of a mutant IDH1 vaccine in newly diagnosed glioma. Sequenced by immunoSEQ multiplex PCR; TCRdb stores in-frame clones only, minus some. The sample carries roughly 38,000 clones, over 85% recorded once. Sequences were derived from PBMCs, sampled from a glioma patient treated with radiotherapy, temozolomide or both. The receptors here all came from a man aged 18-30 years with glioma. Both conserved end residues are part of each CDR3. The order of the fields is D gene, J gene, V gene, clone size, CDR3 DNA, CDR3 protein. A D gene is named only where the DNA matches it firmly. A row's size may be missing; if present it is once, few, many or a size class.

D gene: -
J gene: TRBJ2-2
V gene: TRBV19
clone size: once
CDR3 DNA: TGTGCCAGTAGTCCCACGGGGGTGACCGGGGAGCTGTTTTTT
CDR3 protein: CASSPTGVTGELFF

D gene: -
J gene: TRBJ1-5
V gene: TRBV30
clone size: -
CDR3 DNA: TGTGCCTGGAGTCAACAGGGTGTCGGCAATCAGCCCCAGCATTTT
CDR3 protein: CAWSQQGVGNQPQHF

D gene: -
J gene: TRBJ2-2
V gene: TRBV6-1
clone size: -
CDR3 DNA: TGTGCCAGCAGTGAAGGGGCAGCCTCCACCGGGGAGCTGTTTTTT
CDR3 protein: CASSEGAASTGELFF

D gene: -
J gene: TRBJ1-1
V gene: TRBV10-2
clone size: -
CDR3 DNA: TGCGCCAGCAGTAGATCCGGGACAAACACTGAAGCTTTCTTT
CDR3 protein: CASSRSGTNTEAFF

D gene: -
J gene: TRBJ2-7
V gene: TRBV15
clone size: once
CDR3 DNA: TGTGCCACCAGCAGAGAGGGCGGCACCTACGAGCAGTACTTC
CDR3 protein: CATSREGGTYEQYF

D gene: TRBD2
J gene: TRBJ2-5
V gene: TRBV7-9
clone size: -
CDR3 DNA: TGTGCCAGCAGCTTGATCGCGGGAGAAGAGACCCAGTACTTC
CDR3 protein: CASSLIAGEETQYF

D gene: TRBD1
J gene: TRBJ1-1
V gene: TRBV4-1
clone size: once
CDR3 DNA: TGCGCCAGCAGCCAGGAGGGGACAGGGGGCTTAGAAGCTTTCTTT
CDR3 protein: CASSQEGTGGLEAFF

D gene: -
J gene: TRBJ1-3
V gene: TRBV7-2
clone size: -
CDR3 DNA: TGTGCCAGCAGCGGCGGGATCAGGGGAACCGGAAACACCATATATTTT
CDR3 protein: CASSGGIRGTGNTIYF

D gene: -
J gene: TRBJ1-4
V gene: TRBV7-9
clone size: -
CDR3 DNA: TGTGCCAGCAGCTTTAGCCGACAGAATAATGAAAAACTGTTTTTT
CDR3 protein: CASSFSRQNNEKLFF

D gene: TRBD2
J gene: TRBJ2-5
V gene: TRBV6-6
clone size: -
CDR3 DNA: TGTGCCACCTCAGCGGGAGTCCTCAGGAGGCAAGAGACCCAGTACTTC
CDR3 protein: CATSAGVLRRQETQYF

D gene: TRBD1
J gene: TRBJ2-3
V gene: TRBV6-5
clone size: -
CDR3 DNA: TGTGCCAGCACTTACGGCCAGGGGGTAGATACGCAGTATTTT
CDR3 protein: CASTYGQGVDTQYF

D gene: -
J gene: TRBJ1-2
V gene: TRBV25-1
clone size: once
CDR3 DNA: TGTGCCAGCAGATCGGACAGTAACTATGGCTACACCTTC
CDR3 protein: CASRSDSNYGYTF

D gene: TRBD1
J gene: TRBJ1-2
V gene: TRBV6-1
clone size: -
CDR3 DNA: TGTGCCAGCAGTGAAGCGGCTCAGGGGGTACGCAACTATGGCTACACCTTC
CDR3 protein: CASSEAAQGVRNYGYTF

D gene: -
J gene: TRBJ1-6
V gene: TRBV5-6
clone size: -
CDR3 DNA: TGTGCCAGCAGCCTTCGGGACACTAATTCACCCCTCCACTTT
CDR3 protein: CASSLRDTNSPLHF

D gene: TRBD2
J gene: TRBJ2-3
V gene: TRBV19
clone size: -
CDR3 DNA: TGTGCCAGTAGTGCTCTAGCGGGGGCCACAGATACGCAGTATTTT
CDR3 protein: CASSALAGATDTQYF

D gene: TRBD2
J gene: TRBJ2-1
V gene: TRBV27
clone size: -
CDR3 DNA: TGTGCCAGCAGTTTAGGTTATAGCGGGATGATGAATGAGCAGTTCTTC
CDR3 protein: CASSLGYSGMMNEQFF

D gene: -
J gene: TRBJ1-1
V gene: TRBV29-1
clone size: -
CDR3 DNA: TGCAGCGTTGGGGCGACAGTGATGAACACTGAAGCTTTCTTT
CDR3 protein: CSVGATVMNTEAFF

D gene: TRBD1
J gene: TRBJ2-7
V gene: TRBV13
clone size: -
CDR3 DNA: TGTGCCAGCAGCCCCGGACAGGGGGCCTCCTACGAGCAGTACTTC
CDR3 protein: CASSPGQGASYEQYF

D gene: -
J gene: TRBJ1-1
V gene: TRBV28
clone size: -
CDR3 DNA: TGTGCCAGCAGTTCAACAGGGAGAGCTTTCTTT
CDR3 protein: CASSSTGRAFF

D gene: TRBD1
J gene: TRBJ1-2
V gene: TRBV5-6
clone size: -
CDR3 DNA: TGTGCCAGCAGCTCCGGACAGGGCAACTATGGCTACACCTTC
CDR3 protein: CASSSGQGNYGYTF

D gene: -
J gene: TRBJ2-1
V gene: TRBV7-2
clone size: -
CDR3 DNA: TGTGCCAGCAGCTTACGGGACCTCAAGGGGCAGTTCTTC
CDR3 protein: CASSLRDLKGQFF

D gene: -
J gene: TRBJ1-4
V gene: TRBV4-2
clone size: -
CDR3 DNA: TGTGCCAGCAGCCCTGAGGGGACGGGTGAAAAACTGTTTTTT
CDR3 protein: CASSPEGTGEKLFF

D gene: TRBD1
J gene: TRBJ2-1
V gene: TRBV6-5
clone size: -
CDR3 DNA: TGTGCCAGCAGTTATGGACAGGGACACTACAATGAGCAGTTCTTC
CDR3 protein: CASSYGQGHYNEQFF

D gene: TRBD2
J gene: TRBJ2-1
V gene: TRBV5-6
clone size: -
CDR3 DNA: TGTGCCAGCAGCTTAAATGGGGGGACTAGCGCCTACAATGAGCAGTTCTTC
CDR3 protein: CASSLNGGTSAYNEQFF

D gene: TRBD2
J gene: TRBJ2-1
V gene: TRBV9
clone size: -
CDR3 DNA: TGTGCCAGCAGGAGGGGACTAGCGATTGATGAGCAGTTCTTC
CDR3 protein: CASRRGLAIDEQFF

D gene: TRBD1
J gene: TRBJ1-4
V gene: TRBV30
clone size: -
CDR3 DNA: TGTGCCTGGAGTCTGACGGGACAGGGTAGTGAAAAACTGTTTTTT
CDR3 protein: CAWSLTGQGSEKLFF

D gene: -
J gene: TRBJ1-2
V gene: TRBV10-3
clone size: few
CDR3 DNA: TGTGCCATCAGTGGCCGGGACGGGAGAAACTATGGCTACACCTTC
CDR3 protein: CAISGRDGRNYGYTF

D gene: TRBD2
J gene: TRBJ2-2
V gene: TRBV5-4
clone size: few
CDR3 DNA: TGTGCCAGCAGCCCGGGGACTAGCGGGGCAAGGACGACCGGGGAGCTGTTTTTT
CDR3 protein: CASSPGTSGARTTGELFF

D gene: -
J gene: TRBJ2-1
V gene: TRBV15
clone size: -
CDR3 DNA: TGTGCCACCAGTCGGGGCAGGGAATTATCGAATGAGCAGTTCTTC
CDR3 protein: CATSRGRELSNEQFF

D gene: -
J gene: TRBJ2-6
V gene: TRBV30
clone size: once
CDR3 DNA: TGTGCCGGGACGGCCTCTGGGGCCAACGTCCTGACTTTC
CDR3 protein: CAGTASGANVLTF

D gene: TRBD1
J gene: TRBJ1-2
V gene: TRBV5-6
clone size: -
CDR3 DNA: TGTGCCAGCAGCCCCCTCGGGGACAGGATCGTCGGCACCTATGGCTACACCTTC
CDR3 protein: CASSPLGDRIVGTYGYTF

D gene: -
J gene: TRBJ1-5
V gene: TRBV2
clone size: -
CDR3 DNA: TGTGCCAGCTCCGTGGGTAGGGGCTCGGGTCCCCAGCATTTT
CDR3 protein: CASSVGRGSGPQHF

D gene: TRBD1
J gene: TRBJ2-1
V gene: TRBV19
clone size: -
CDR3 DNA: TGTGCCAGTAAGGGGGCGGGCCCGAATGAGCAGTTCTTC
CDR3 protein: CASKGAGPNEQFF

D gene: TRBD2
J gene: TRBJ2-1
V gene: TRBV7-9
clone size: -
CDR3 DNA: TGTGCCAGCAGCCAACAAGGGACTAGAGCGTACAATGAGCAGTTCTTC
CDR3 protein: CASSQQGTRAYNEQFF

D gene: -
J gene: TRBJ2-5
V gene: TRBV28
clone size: -
CDR3 DNA: TGTGCCAGCAGTTTAGGGCAGTCCGCCCAAGAGACCCAGTACTTC
CDR3 protein: CASSLGQSAQETQYF

D gene: -
J gene: TRBJ2-2
V gene: TRBV4-3
clone size: -
CDR3 DNA: TGCGCCAGCTCCGCAAGACCTGGGACCGGGGAGCTGTTTTTT
CDR3 protein: CASSARPGTGELFF

D gene: TRBD2
J gene: TRBJ2-1
V gene: TRBV20-1
clone size: few
CDR3 DNA: TGCAGTGCAAGACTAGCGACCTCGCAGTTCTTC
CDR3 protein: CSARLATSQFF

D gene: TRBD1
J gene: TRBJ2-7
V gene: TRBV27
clone size: -
CDR3 DNA: TGTGCCAGCAGTTTGGTAGGGGGCGCTTATTCCGAGCAGTACTTC
CDR3 protein: CASSLVGGAYSEQYF

D gene: TRBD2
J gene: TRBJ2-5
V gene: TRBV6-5
clone size: -
CDR3 DNA: TGTGCCAGCAGCAGCAGGGAGGGGGAGACCCAGTACTTC
CDR3 protein: CASSSREGETQYF

D gene: -
J gene: TRBJ1-2
V gene: TRBV4-3
clone size: -
CDR3 DNA: TGCGCCAGCAGCCAAGATCCCAGCCTAGACTATGGCTACACCTTC
CDR3 protein: CASSQDPSLDYGYTF

D gene: -
J gene: TRBJ1-3
V gene: TRBV30
clone size: -
CDR3 DNA: TGTGCCTGTGTGGGCTCTGGAAACACCATATATTTT
CDR3 protein: CACVGSGNTIYF

D gene: TRBD1
J gene: TRBJ2-7
V gene: TRBV2
clone size: -
CDR3 DNA: TGTGCCAGCAGTACCGGGACAGACTCCTACGAGCAGTACTTC
CDR3 protein: CASSTGTDSYEQYF

D gene: TRBD1
J gene: TRBJ1-2
V gene: TRBV5-6
clone size: once
CDR3 DNA: TGTGCCAGCAGCACTGTGAGGACAGGAGCTAACTATGGCTACACCTTC
CDR3 protein: CASSTVRTGANYGYTF

D gene: -
J gene: TRBJ1-5
V gene: TRBV7-8
clone size: -
CDR3 DNA: TGTGCCAGCAGCTTAGTGGGGGATCAGCCCCAGCATTTT
CDR3 protein: CASSLVGDQPQHF

D gene: TRBD2
J gene: TRBJ2-1
V gene: TRBV4-3
clone size: -
CDR3 DNA: TGCGCCAGCAGCCAAGTTGCCCCGAGACTAGCGAGCAATGAGCAGTTCTTC
CDR3 protein: CASSQVAPRLASNEQFF

D gene: -
J gene: TRBJ2-6
V gene: TRBV7-2
clone size: -
CDR3 DNA: TGTGCCAGCAGCTTAGAGTGGGCCTCTGGGGCCAACGTCCTGACTTTC
CDR3 protein: CASSLEWASGANVLTF

D gene: -
J gene: TRBJ2-3
V gene: TRBV30
clone size: -
CDR3 DNA: TGTGCCTGGAGCCCGGGCACAGATACGCAGTATTTT
CDR3 protein: CAWSPGTDTQYF